One and the same sample provided the 23 T cell receptor beta chains below, sequenced in a study of CD8 T cells in Susac syndrome. Reverse transcription used about 0.45 to 1 ug RNA and random hexamers. Each CDR3 protein gets one entry after TCRdb re-called the immunoSEQ multiplex PCR reads with MiXCR. The profile shows roughly 140,000 distinct CDR3 sequences, around 95% of them singletons. The source material was CD8+ T cells from PBMCs. The receptors shown here come from a human donor with multiple sclerosis.

The chain combines TRBV7-9 with TRBJ1-2, with 10 bases matching TRBD1. The V and J ends lost 4 bases and 4 bases, in that order; junction bases with no gene match: 12. This CDR3 region has 17 residues. Germline V gene data show CDR1 as SEHNR and CDR2 as FQNEAQ (reference sequence). The CDR3 region is CASSSWSDGQGGYGYTF. The CDR3 region has the DNA TGTGCCAGCAGCTCCTGGTCTGATGGACAGGGGGGCTATGGCTACACCTTC.

The rearrangement joins TRBV9 to TRBJ1-3; D is perhaps TRBD1 (5 bases). V was cut by 4 bases and J by 0 bases, with 11 bases left in between. The germline V gene has CDR1 SGDLS and CDR2 YYNGEE. The CDR3 extends over 15 amino acids. CDR3 in amino acids: CASSIDSHSGNTIYF. For the CDR3, the DNA is TGTGCCAGCAGCATAGACAGCCACTCTGGAAACACCATATATTTT.

The chain uses TRBV27 and TRBJ2-2, with D perhaps TRBD2 (6 bases). In germline, CDR1 is MNHEY, CDR2 SMNVEV (reference sequence). This CDR3 contains 16 residues. V lost 4 bases and J 6 bases, leaving 18 bases between the germline ends. The CDR3 sequence: CASSYPGFSGAGELFF. DNA of the CDR3: TGTGCCAGCAGTTACCCGGGTTTTTCGGGGGCCGGGGAGCTGTTTTTT.

The V call is TRBV5-6, the J call TRBJ1-2, with D unresolved. V was pared by 2 bases and J by 8 bases, with 16 bases between. Germline assignment: CDR1 SGHDT and CDR2 YYEEEE. The length of the CDR3 is 14 residues. The CDR3 is CASSLGRGGIGYTF. Here the CDR3 DNA reads TGTGCCAGCAGCTTAGGGCGGGGAGGAATCGGCTACACCTTC.

The chain combines TRBV20-1 with TRBJ1-2; 9 positions agree with TRBD1. V trimming: 0 bases; J trimming: 8 bases; junction bases outside the gene matches: 7. Germline CDR1 reads DFQATT; CDR2 reads SNEGSKA (reference sequence). The CDR3 has 14 residues. The CDR3 nucleotides read TGCAGTGCTAGAGAAACCGGGACAGGGTTCGGCTACACCTTC. Translation gives CSARETGTGFGYTF.

The gene calls are TRBV30 and TRBJ1-6; possibly TRBD1 for D (5 bases). The germline gives CDR1 GTSNPN, CDR2 SVGIG (reference sequence). V was clipped by 4 bases and J by 9 bases, with 19 bases between them. There are 15 residues in the CDR3. The DNA of the CDR3 is TGTGCCTGGACAGAACGGCACAGGAGGGGTTCACCCCTCCACTTT. This encodes CAWTERHRRGSPLHF.

On this clonotype itself: Compared with germline, one end of the junction differs, possibly owing to a read error. The chain employs TRBV28 and TRBJ1-6; unclear D gene. The length of the CDR3 is 17 residues. CDR1 and CDR2 from the germline V gene are MDHEN and SYDVKM. The DNA for the CDR3 is TGTGCCAACAGTTTTAATCCCTTTGTAGAATTCAACTCACCCCTCCACTTT. It specifies CANSFNPFVEFNSPLHF. Filled out from reference TRBV28 and TRBJ1-6, the complete variable domain reads DVKVTQSSRYLVKRTGEKVFLECVQDMDHENMFWYRQDPGLGLRLIYFSYDVKMKEKGDIPEGYSVSREKKERFSLILESASTNQTSMYLCANSFNPFVEFNSPLHFGNGTRLTVT.

This rearrangement joins TRBV7-8 to TRBJ2-5, with TRBD2 matching over 11 bases. The CDR3 loop spans 17 amino acids. Trimming at V came to 1 base and at J to 4 bases, leaving 8 bases not matched to a gene. Germline-derived CDR1 and CDR2 are SGHVS and FQNEAQ. The CDR3 DNA follows: TGTGCCAGCAGCTTAGTGCTAGCGGGGGGCCGGGGAGAGACCCAGTACTTC. Amino acids: CASSLVLAGGRGETQYF.

This clonotype was counted once. J is TRBJ2-3 and V is TRBV9, with D perhaps matching TRBD1 or TRBD2 (5 bases each). Trimming cost V 3 bases and J 4 bases, with 9 bases left between them. Germline V CDR1 and CDR2: SGDLS, YYNGEE. The CDR3 has 13 residues. The CDR3 region is CASSAGRSDTQYF. The CDR3 DNA reads as TGTGCCAGCAGCGCGGGGCGGTCAGATACGCAGTATTTT.

For this clonotype: A junction end diverges from the germline sequence, so it may reflect a read error. V and J are TRBV13 and TRBJ1-2, with 10 positions matching TRBD1. The CDR3 sequence is 16 residues long. Germline CDR1 PRHDT, CDR2 FYEKMQ (reference sequence). The CDR3 protein is CAGSSGQGTYNYGYTF. The CDR3 DNA sequence: TGTGCCGGCAGCTCGGGACAGGGGACCTACAACTATGGCTACACCTTC. The full variable domain, completed using reference TRBV13 and TRBJ1-2, is AAGVIQSPRHLIKEKRETATLKCYPIPRHDTVYWYQQGPGQDPQFLISFYEKMQSDKGSIPDRFSAQQFSDYHSELNMSSLELGDSALYFCAGSSGQGTYNYGYTFGSGTRLTVV.

This clonotype was seen a single time. The chain combines TRBV9 with TRBJ1-2; 7 bases match TRBD1. The V segment lost 4 bases and the J segment 1 base; nucleotides outside the gene matches: 7. Germline CDR1 SGDLS, CDR2 YYNGEE. This CDR3 is built from 15 residues. CDR3 sequence (DNA): TGTGCCAGCAGCTTGGGGACAGAGAGTAACTATGGCTACACCTTC. Translating it yields CASSLGTESNYGYTF.

The gene calls are TRBV28 and TRBJ2-3, with D perhaps being TRBD1 or TRBD2 (5 bases each). Deletions cut 8 bases from V and 5 bases from J, with 17 bases between. Germline CDR1 is MDHEN and CDR2 is SYDVKM. This CDR3 has 14 amino acids. In DNA form, the CDR3 reads TGTGCCAGCTGGGGCCAGCGAGGGGAAGATACGCAGTATTTT. Protein sequence: CASWGQRGEDTQYF.

The chain couples TRBV12-3 or TRBV12-4 to TRBJ1-2; TRBD1 might be the D (6 bases). The CDR3 spans 12 residues. Trimming took 6 bases from V and 5 from J, leaving 10 bases between them. In DNA form, the CDR3 reads TGTGCCAGCAGCCAGGGGCCATATGGCTACACCTTC. It translates to CASSQGPYGYTF.

The chain joins TRBV19 to TRBJ1-1; TRBD1 aligns across 7 bases. The CDR3 has 14 amino acids. Germline CDR1 and CDR2: LNHDA and SQIVND (reference sequence). The junction had 4 bases not matched to a gene; V was cut back by 4 bases and J by 2 bases. The DNA for the CDR3 is TGTGCCAGTAGTACGGACAGGACAAACACTGAAGCTTTCTTT. Translated, it gives CASSTDRTNTEAFF.

The chain couples TRBV12-3 or TRBV12-4 to TRBJ2-3, with no clear D. The V end was cut by 7 bases, the J end by 6 bases, with 11 bases between. The CDR3 extends over 12 amino acids. The CDR3 region has the DNA TGTGCCAGCATCGGGTCTCCGGATACGCAGTATTTT. Translated: CASIGSPDTQYF.

J is TRBJ1-5 and V is TRBV6-2 or TRBV6-3; TRBD1 matches at 7 bases. The CDR3 runs 16 residues. Germline assignment: CDR1 MNHEY and CDR2 SVGEGT. V lost 6 bases, J lost 5 bases, and 13 bases stayed unmatched. CDR3 DNA: TGTGCCAGCAGAACCTTCGACAGGGTGAGGGATCAGCCCCAGCATTTT. Protein product: CASRTFDRVRDQPQHF.

V gene TRBV7-8 combines with J gene TRBJ2-2; 8 nucleotides line up with TRBD1. J was trimmed by 1 base and V by 4 bases; bases with no gene match: 11. The CDR3 is 18 residues long. Germline values: CDR1 SGHVS, CDR2 FQNEAQ. CDR3 sequence reads: CASSSRGLSRGNTGELFF. CDR3 sequence (DNA): TGTGCCAGCAGCTCCAGGGGGCTGTCTAGGGGGAACACCGGGGAGCTGTTTTTT.

V is TRBV29-1 and J is TRBJ1-1; 7 bases agree with TRBD1. The CDR3 length is 16 residues. CDR1 SQVTM and CDR2 ANQGSEA come from the germline V gene. J gave up 7 bases and V 1 base, and 15 bases lay outside the gene matches. DNA for the CDR3: TGCAGCGTTGAAGGAAGGGGACAGAACGTATACTATGAAGCTTTCTTT. Translated, it gives CSVEGRGQNVYYEAFF.

V usage is TRBV27 and J usage is TRBJ2-4, with 8 nucleotides matching TRBD1. Trimming took 1 base from V and 7 from J; bases not matched to a gene: 12. This CDR3 has 17 residues. The germline V gene encodes CDR1 MNHEY and CDR2 SMNVEV (reference sequence). The CDR3 sequence is CASSLFGQGRTFNIQYF. CDR3 coding DNA: TGTGCCAGCAGTTTATTCGGACAGGGAAGAACGTTTAACATTCAGTACTTC.

This clonotype was seen only once. This sequence joins TRBV19 and TRBJ2-1; D is perhaps TRBD1 (8 bases). Looked up from germline, CDR1 is LNHDA and CDR2 is SQIVND (reference sequence). The CDR3 is made up of 16 amino acids. The V and J ends lost 4 bases and 9 bases respectively, with 22 bases between them. The CDR3 region is CASSTGGQVLRGEQFF. Written as DNA, the CDR3 is TGTGCCAGTAGTACGGGGGGACAGGTGTTAAGGGGTGAGCAGTTCTTC.

The J gene is TRBJ1-2, the V gene TRBV5-1; no definite D call. With 4 bases removed from V and 3 bases from J, the gap between germline ends came to 13 bases. The germline V gene encodes CDR1 SGHRS and CDR2 YFSETQ. CDR3 length: 14 amino acids. The DNA for the CDR3 is TGCGCCAGCAGCCGTAAGGCAGGAGACTATGGCTACACCTTC. Translation gives CASSRKAGDYGYTF.

This clonotype was counted a single time. The V gene is TRBV24-1, the J gene TRBJ1-4; D remains ambiguous. The CDR3 consists of 14 residues. Germline V gene data show CDR1 as KGHDR and CDR2 as SFDVKD. With 4 bases removed from V and 3 bases from J, the gap between germline ends came to 8 bases. CDR3 residues: CATSEGSANEKLFF. The CDR3 DNA reads as TGTGCCACCAGTGAAGGCTCGGCTAATGAAAAACTGTTTTTT.

This clonotype was detected a few times. The chain links TRBV13 to TRBJ2-7; no clear D. This CDR3 is built from 15 residues. Germline-derived CDR1 and CDR2 are PRHDT and FYEKMQ (reference sequence). The germline V and J ends were trimmed by 0 bases and 0 bases, with 9 bases remaining between them. CDR3 in DNA: TGTGCCAGCAGCTTAGGCCCGGGCAGCTCCTACGAGCAGTACTTC. This sequence encodes CASSLGPGSSYEQYF.